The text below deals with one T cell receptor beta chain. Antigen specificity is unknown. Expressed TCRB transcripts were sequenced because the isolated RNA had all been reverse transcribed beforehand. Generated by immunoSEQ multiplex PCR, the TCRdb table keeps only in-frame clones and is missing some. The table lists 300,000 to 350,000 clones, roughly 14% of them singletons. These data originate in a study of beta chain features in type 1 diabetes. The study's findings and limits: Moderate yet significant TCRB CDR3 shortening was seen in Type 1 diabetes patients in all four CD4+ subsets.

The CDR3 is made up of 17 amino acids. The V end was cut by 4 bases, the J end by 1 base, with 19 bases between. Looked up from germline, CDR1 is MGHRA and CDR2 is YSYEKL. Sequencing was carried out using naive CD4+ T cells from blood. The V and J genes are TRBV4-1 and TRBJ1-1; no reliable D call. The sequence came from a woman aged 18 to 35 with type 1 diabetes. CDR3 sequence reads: CASSPPPGRERNTEAFF. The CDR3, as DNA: TGCGCCAGCAGCCCTCCCCCCGGACGGGAAAGGAACACTGAAGCTTTCTTT.